This TCR beta chain was found in a study of blood T cell repertoires in COVID-19. Overall study context: Acute and convalescent COVID-19 specimens originated in the United States, Italy and Spain. The analysed material was cDNA or gDNA that came from T cells, B-cell-depleted T cells, or PBMCs.

Study processing details: Reference gene primers were amplified, and this amplification served to estimate nucleated cell counts. Libraries were prepared by immunoSEQ multiplex PCR; TCRdb keeps only in-frame clonotypes and omits some of them. Clone size and V and J calls were adopted from that table, with D and trimming inferred from the DNA. The sample contains 180,000 or so clones, approximately 87% of which appear only once. The germline V gene encodes CDR1 SEHNR and CDR2 FQNEAQ (reference sequence). The CDR3 extends over 13 amino acids. Trimming cost V 5 bases and J 0 bases, with 5 bases left between them.

This TCR was sampled from a man in his forties with active or convalescent COVID-19. Sequenced sample: peripheral blood. This chain links TRBV7-9 with TRBJ2-1; D not resolved. CDR3 sequence: CASSGDSYNEQFF. The CDR3 DNA reads as TGTGCCAGCAGCGGAGACTCCTACAATGAGCAGTTCTTC.